This T cell receptor beta chain was documented in a study of T-cell reconstitution after alpha-beta-depleted transplantation in children. Germline CDR1 SGHTA, CDR2 FQGNSA. The V and J ends lost 8 bases and 0 bases, in that order; junction bases with no gene match: 2. The length of the CDR3 is 13 residues. By sample fraction, this clonotype is large. Unique molecular identifiers were used in preparing the TCRbeta library. TCRdb processed the PCR reads anew with MiXCR; each CDR3 protein has one entry. The sample lists 450,000 to 550,000 distinct CDR3 sequences, about 10% occurring once. The rearrangement links TRBV7-2 to TRBJ2-3; 7 bases map to TRBD2. Sequenced here: PBMCs, mostly from graft donor cells, sampled 180 days after TCRalphabeta/CD19-depleted stem cell transplant. This TCR was recovered from a female patient younger than 10 who had a stem cell transplant for aplastic anemia, so the T cells may come from the graft donor. CDR3 sequence (DNA): TGTGCCAGCCAGCGGGGCAGCACAGATACGCAGTATTTT. Its protein product is CASQRGSTDTQYF.